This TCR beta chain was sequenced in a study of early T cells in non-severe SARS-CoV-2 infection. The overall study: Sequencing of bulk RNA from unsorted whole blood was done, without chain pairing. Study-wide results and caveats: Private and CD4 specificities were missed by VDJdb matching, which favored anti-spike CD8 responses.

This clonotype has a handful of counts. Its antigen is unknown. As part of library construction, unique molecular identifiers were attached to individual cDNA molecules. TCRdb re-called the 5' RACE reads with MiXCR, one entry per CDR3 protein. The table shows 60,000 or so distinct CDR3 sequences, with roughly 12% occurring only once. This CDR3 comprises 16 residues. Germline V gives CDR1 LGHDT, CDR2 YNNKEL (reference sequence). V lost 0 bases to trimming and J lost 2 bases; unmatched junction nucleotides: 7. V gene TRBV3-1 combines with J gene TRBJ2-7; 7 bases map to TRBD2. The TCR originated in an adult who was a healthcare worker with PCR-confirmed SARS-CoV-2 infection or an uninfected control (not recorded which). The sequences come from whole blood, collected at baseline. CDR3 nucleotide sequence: TGTGCCAGCAGCCAAGACGGGCGAGCGGGACCCTACGAGCAGTACTTC. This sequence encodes CASSQDGRAGPYEQYF.